The next 22 T cell receptor beta chains were all read from a single sample in a study of regulatory T cells in long-lasting Graves disease. The sample's time point: newly diagnosed GD, antithyroid drugs for less than 3 months. The authors made the TCR library using RNA they extracted from PBMCs. iRepertoire HTBI primers and Arm-PCR of CDR3 regions built TCR beta libraries. TCRdb reprocessed the multiplex PCR reads via MiXCR and lists one record per CDR3 protein. The data contain roughly 500,000 distinct CDR3 sequences, 12% to 15% of them seen just once; the ten biggest clones take up more than 15%. This sample also belongs to another study, concerning T cells in Graves' hyperthyroidism and ophthalmopathy.

The sample was peripheral blood mononuclear cells (PBMCs), taken at new diagnosis, from a patient treated with antithyroid drugs. The receptor source for this set is a woman aged 50 to 60 with Graves disease.

This clonotype appeared many times. The V gene is TRBV3-1, the J gene TRBJ2-5; D remains unclear. This CDR3 is 13 amino acids long. Germline CDR1 and CDR2: LGHDT and YNNKEL (reference sequence). Trimming removed 4 bases from V and 1 base from J, with 7 bases in between. The CDR3 region has the DNA TGTGCCAGCAGCCCTGGACCCCAAGAGACCCAGTACTTC. Protein product: CASSPGPQETQYF.

This clonotype was detected a few times. This rearrangement joins TRBV7-9 to TRBJ1-2; TRBD1 matches at 7 bases. This CDR3 region has 13 residues. Germline values: CDR1 SEHNR, CDR2 FQNEAQ (reference sequence). V was clipped by 5 bases and J by 3 bases; unmatched bases: 3. The CDR3 DNA follows: TGTGCCAGCAGCCAAGGGGGCCACTATGGCTACACCTTC. Translated: CASSQGGHYGYTF.

The table lists this clonotype with many counts. The genes are TRBV12-3 or TRBV12-4 and TRBJ1-2; D is unresolved. The CDR3 is made up of 12 amino acids. V was shortened by 6 bases and J by 7 bases, with 12 bases between the two germline ends. CDR3 sequence (DNA): TGTGCCAGCAGGAGGAGTGTGGGTGGCTACACCTTC. This codes for CASRRSVGGYTF.

This clonotype was counted between two and nine times. The chain employs TRBV18 and TRBJ2-5, with D perhaps TRBD2 (6 bases). CDR1 is KGHSH, CDR2 LQKENI, per germline. CDR3 length equals 15 residues. Between the trimmed V and J ends, which lost 3 bases and 0 bases, there was a span of 11 bases. As DNA, the CDR3 is TGTGCCAGCTCACCGGGACTCCTGTACCAAGAGACCCAGTACTTC. The encoded protein is CASSPGLLYQETQYF.

This clonotype appeared many times. This chain joins TRBV7-9 and TRBJ1-5, with TRBD1 matching over 7 bases. Per germline, CDR1 SEHNR and CDR2 FQNEAQ (reference sequence). CDR3 length: 13 residues. V lost 1 base and J lost 9; bases outside the gene matches: 3. The CDR3 spells CASSLVQGPPQHF. The CDR3 DNA reads TGTGCCAGCAGCTTAGTACAGGGGCCGCCCCAGCATTTT.

The rearrangement joins TRBV9 to TRBJ2-1, with D perhaps TRBD1 or TRBD2 (6 bases each). The J call is uncertain, as TRBJ2-5 better fits the DNA end. Germline V gene data show CDR1 as SGDLS and CDR2 as YYNGEE. This CDR3 comprises 17 residues. CDR3 DNA: TGTGCCAGCAGCGTACGGCCGGGAGTGGGGGCCCAAGAGACCCAGTACTTC. As protein: CASSVRPGVGAQETQYF.

This clonotype was recorded a few times. Because it lacks the conserved phenylalanine or tryptophan at the end, this CDR3 is likely a read error. V and J are TRBV19 and TRBJ2-7; TRBD1 matches 8 bases. J gave up 3 bases and V 5 bases, and 9 bases lay outside the gene matches. The CDR3 is made up of 15 amino acids. Germline values: CDR1 LNHDA, CDR2 SQIVND (reference sequence). This CDR3 reads CASSAGTGANYEQYL. CDR3 in DNA: TGTGCCAGTAGTGCTGGGACAGGAGCGAACTACGAGCAGTACCTC.

This clonotype was seen a few times. V is TRBV30 and J is TRBJ2-2; D is unresolved. Germline loops: CDR1 GTSNPN, CDR2 SVGIG (reference sequence). CDR3 length: 15 residues. Trimming removed 2 bases at V and 0 bases at J, with 10 bases between. CDR3 sequence: CAWSKWTANTGELFF. Here the CDR3 DNA reads TGTGCCTGGAGTAAATGGACGGCGAACACCGGGGAGCTGTTTTTT.

The DNA of the CDR3 is TGTGCCAGCAGTTCTACAGGGACAGGGGCCGGCGAGCAGTACTTC. Its translation is CASSSTGTGAGEQYF. V is TRBV27 and J is TRBJ2-7, with 10 nucleotides matching TRBD1. CDR3 size: 15 residues. V lost 4 bases, J lost 6 bases, and 9 bases stayed unmatched. The germline V gene has CDR1 MNHEY and CDR2 SMNVEV (reference sequence).

The chain links TRBV4-1 to TRBJ1-2; 9 bases agree with TRBD1. The CDR3 runs 13 residues. With 6 bases clipped from V and 4 bases from J, the junction kept 3 bases outside the gene matches. Germline-derived CDR1 and CDR2 are MGHRA and YSYEKL. The CDR3 DNA sequence: TGCGCCAGCAGTCGGGACAGGGTCTATGGCTACACCTTC. This gives the protein CASSRDRVYGYTF.

This clonotype was detected ten times or more. The chain couples TRBV20-1 to TRBJ2-7; D is perhaps TRBD2 (7 bases). CDR1 is DFQATT, CDR2 SNEGSKA, per germline (reference sequence). The CDR3 is made up of 15 amino acids. Deletions cut 6 bases from V and 2 bases from J, with 20 bases between. The CDR3 DNA reads as TGCAGTGCCCCTGATGGGGGGAGGGGGACCTACGAGCAGTACTTC. It is translated as CSAPDGGRGTYEQYF.

This chain uses TRBV2 with TRBJ1-2; D is uncertain. CDR3 size: 13 residues. Trimming shortened V by 3 bases and J by 4 bases, and 9 bases separated the two germline ends. CDR1 SNHLY and CDR2 FYNNEI come from the germline V gene. CDR3 in amino acids: CASSDSDGYGYTF. As DNA, the CDR3 is TGTGCCAGCAGTGATAGTGATGGCTATGGCTACACCTTC.

Ten or more counts support this clonotype. The chain joins TRBV2 to TRBJ1-5; possibly TRBD1 for D (5 bases). The germline V gene encodes CDR1 SNHLY and CDR2 FYNNEI. Trimming pared 8 bases from V and 0 bases from J, leaving 17 bases between. This CDR3 has 16 amino acids. CDR3 in DNA: TGTGCCAGCGGAGTAAGCTGGGGGTATAGCAATCAGCCCCAGCATTTT. It yields the protein CASGVSWGYSNQPQHF. Supplemented by reference TRBV2 and TRBJ1-5, the full variable domain reads EPEVTQTPSHQVTQMGQEVILRCVPISNHLYFYWYRQILGQKVEFLVSFYNNEISEKSEIFDDQFSVERPDGSNFTLKIRSTKLEDSAMYFCASGVSWGYSNQPQHFGDGTRLSIL.

The chain employs TRBV10-3 and TRBJ2-7; either TRBD1 or TRBD2 may supply D (5 bases each). The ends were cut back, 4 bases at V and 4 bases at J, with 14 bases in the middle. The germline V gene encodes CDR1 ENHRY and CDR2 SYGVKD. This CDR3 spans 14 amino acids. CDR3 sequence: CAISGGGVLYEQYF. For the CDR3, the DNA is TGTGCCATCAGTGGTGGGGGAGTTTTGTACGAGCAGTACTTC.

This clonotype was detected only a few times. The chain is built from TRBV19 and TRBJ2-3; unclear D gene. The germline V gene encodes CDR1 LNHDA and CDR2 SQIVND (reference sequence). The CDR3 consists of 16 residues. The V end lost 1 base, the J end lost 6 bases, and 17 bases lay between the germline ends. CDR3 nucleotide sequence: TGTGCCAGTAGTATAGTAGATGGAGCGTCTGGGGATACGCAGTATTTT. Translated: CASSIVDGASGDTQYF.

Many counts were recorded for this clonotype. V and J are TRBV29-1 and TRBJ2-7; the D gene could be TRBD1 or TRBD2 (5 bases each). CDR1 is SQVTM, CDR2 ANQGSEA, per germline. The CDR3 extends over 17 amino acids. V lost 1 base and J lost 3, with 22 bases in between. CDR3 protein: CSVEGGDPTGWGYEQYF. For the CDR3, the DNA is TGCAGCGTTGAAGGTGGGGACCCGACTGGGTGGGGCTACGAGCAGTACTTC.

Turning to this clonotype: Only one base separates this from a far larger clonotype, so it likely reflects a read error. CDR3 sequence: CASSSILGEGNEQFF. CDR3 DNA sequence: TGTGCCAGCAGCTCCATTTTGGGGGAGGGAAACGAGCAGTTCTTC. This chain uses TRBV28 with TRBJ2-3; 7 bases are shared with TRBD2. With the DNA end fitting TRBJ2-1 better, the J assignment may be wrong. This CDR3 comprises 15 residues. Germline CDR1 is MDHEN and CDR2 is SYDVKM.

This clonotype was counted ten times or more. The V gene is TRBV11-3, the J gene TRBJ2-1; the D gene is possibly TRBD2 (6 bases). The V end lost 5 bases, the J end lost 8 bases, and 22 bases lay between the germline ends. Looked up from germline, CDR1 is SGHNT and CDR2 is YENEEA. CDR3 length: 16 amino acids. As DNA, the CDR3 is TGTGCCAGCAGCGCCCGACTCGCGGGAAGAGATGATGAGCAGTTCTTC. It translates to CASSARLAGRDDEQFF.

This clonotype has ten or more counts. The junction does not match germline at one end; this may be a read error. The chain combines TRBV2 with TRBJ1-1, with D possibly being TRBD1 (6 bases). The V gene's germline CDR1 is SNHLY and CDR2 FYNNEI. The CDR3 contains 14 residues. CDR3 nucleotides: TGTGCCAGCAGTGGGTGGACAGAGAACGCTGAAGCTTTCTTT. Translated: CASSGWTENAEAFF.

This clonotype was counted many times. CDR3 sequence (DNA): TGTGCCATGGGGACTAGCGGCCAAGAGACCCAGTACTTC. The encoded protein is CAMGTSGQETQYF. This chain uses TRBV10-3 with TRBJ2-5; 11 bases agree with TRBD2. There are 13 residues in the CDR3. With V trimmed by 9 bases and J by 1 base, 1 base remained unmatched. Germline CDR1 and CDR2: ENHRY and SYGVKD.

This sequence joins TRBV20-1 and TRBJ1-1, with 7 nucleotides matching TRBD1. This CDR3 comprises 15 residues. V lost 1 base, J lost 4 bases, and 9 bases stayed unmatched. From germline, CDR1 is DFQATT and CDR2 SNEGSKA (reference sequence). This chain's CDR3 is CSARALSDRATEAFF. The CDR3 nucleotides are TGCAGTGCTAGAGCCCTCTCTGACAGGGCCACTGAAGCTTTCTTT.

A remark on this clonotype: Since the CDR3 does not end with the conserved phenylalanine or tryptophan, this likely comes from a read error. The DNA is left out, because the CDR3 cannot be placed on it with certainty; the CDR3 is given as TCRdb lists it. The chain has TRBV5-1 and TRBJ2-2. CDR1 SGHRS and CDR2 YFSETQ come from the germline V gene. Including both end residues, the CDR3 is 12 amino acids long. The CDR3 spells CASSLDTGELFV.